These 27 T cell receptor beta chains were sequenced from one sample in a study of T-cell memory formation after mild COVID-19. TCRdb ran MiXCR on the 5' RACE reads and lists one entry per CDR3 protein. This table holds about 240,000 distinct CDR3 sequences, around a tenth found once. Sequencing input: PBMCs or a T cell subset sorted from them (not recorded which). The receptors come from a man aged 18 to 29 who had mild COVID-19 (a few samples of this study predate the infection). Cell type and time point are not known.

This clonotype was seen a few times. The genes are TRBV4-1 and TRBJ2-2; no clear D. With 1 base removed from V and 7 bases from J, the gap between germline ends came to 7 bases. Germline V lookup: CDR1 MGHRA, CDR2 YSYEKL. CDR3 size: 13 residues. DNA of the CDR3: TGCGCCAGCAGCCAAGTCAAGGGCGGGGAGCTGTTTTTT. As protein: CASSQVKGGELFF.

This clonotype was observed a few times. The CDR3 reads CSARETGVGANVLTF. The CDR3 DNA sequence: TGCAGTGCTAGAGAGACGGGGGTGGGGGCCAACGTCCTGACTTTC. V usage is TRBV20-1 and J usage is TRBJ2-6, with D tentatively TRBD2 (6 bases). The germline gives CDR1 DFQATT, CDR2 SNEGSKA (reference sequence). The CDR3 totals 15 residues. V shed 0 bases and J shed 4 bases, with 10 bases lying between them.

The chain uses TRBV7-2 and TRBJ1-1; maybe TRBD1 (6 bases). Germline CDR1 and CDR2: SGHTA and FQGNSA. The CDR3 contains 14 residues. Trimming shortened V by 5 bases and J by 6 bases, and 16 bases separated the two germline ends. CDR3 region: CASSIQGNRAEAFF. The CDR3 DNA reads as TGTGCCAGCAGCATACAGGGAAATCGGGCTGAAGCTTTCTTT.

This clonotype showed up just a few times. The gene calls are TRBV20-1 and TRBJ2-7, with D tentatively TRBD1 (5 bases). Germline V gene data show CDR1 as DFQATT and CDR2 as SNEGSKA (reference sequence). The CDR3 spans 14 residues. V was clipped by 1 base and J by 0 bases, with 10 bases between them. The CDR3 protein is CSARGQTSSYEQYF. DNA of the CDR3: TGCAGTGCTAGAGGACAGACCAGCTCCTACGAGCAGTACTTC.

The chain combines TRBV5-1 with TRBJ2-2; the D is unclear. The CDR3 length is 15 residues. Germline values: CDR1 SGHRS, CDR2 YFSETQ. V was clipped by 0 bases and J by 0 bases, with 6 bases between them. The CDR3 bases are TGCGCCAGCAGCTTGGTTCCCACGAACACCGGGGAGCTGTTTTTT. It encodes CASSLVPTNTGELFF.

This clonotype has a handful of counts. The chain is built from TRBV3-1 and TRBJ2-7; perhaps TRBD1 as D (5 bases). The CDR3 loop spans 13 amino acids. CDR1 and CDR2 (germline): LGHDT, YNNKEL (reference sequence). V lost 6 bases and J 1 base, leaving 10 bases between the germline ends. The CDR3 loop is CASSRGASYEQYF. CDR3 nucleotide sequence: TGTGCCAGCAGTCGTGGGGCATCCTACGAGCAGTACTTC.

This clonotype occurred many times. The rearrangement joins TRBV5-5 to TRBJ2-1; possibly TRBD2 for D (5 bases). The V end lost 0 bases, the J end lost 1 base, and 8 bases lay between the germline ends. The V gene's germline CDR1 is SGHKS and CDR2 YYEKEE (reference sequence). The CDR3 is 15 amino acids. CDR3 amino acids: CASSLAADSYNEQFF. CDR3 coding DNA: TGTGCCAGCAGCTTGGCAGCGGATTCCTACAATGAGCAGTTCTTC.

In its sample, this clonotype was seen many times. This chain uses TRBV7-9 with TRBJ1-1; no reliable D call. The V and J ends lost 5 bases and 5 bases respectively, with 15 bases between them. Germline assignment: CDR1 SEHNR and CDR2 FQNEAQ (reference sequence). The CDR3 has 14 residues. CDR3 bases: TGTGCCAGCAGCCGTGCCCAAGCGGAAACTGAAGCTTTCTTT. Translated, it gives CASSRAQAETEAFF.

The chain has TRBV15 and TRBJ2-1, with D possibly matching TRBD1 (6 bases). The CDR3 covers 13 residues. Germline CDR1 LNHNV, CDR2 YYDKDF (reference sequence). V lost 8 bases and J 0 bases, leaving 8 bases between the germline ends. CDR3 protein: CATGTNSYNEQFF. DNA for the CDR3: TGTGCCACCGGGACAAACTCCTACAATGAGCAGTTCTTC.

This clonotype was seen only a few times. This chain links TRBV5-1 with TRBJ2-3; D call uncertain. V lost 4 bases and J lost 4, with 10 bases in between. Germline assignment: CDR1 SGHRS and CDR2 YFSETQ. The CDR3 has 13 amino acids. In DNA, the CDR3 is TGCGCCAGCAGCGCCGACGGCCCAGATACGCAGTATTTT. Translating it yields CASSADGPDTQYF.

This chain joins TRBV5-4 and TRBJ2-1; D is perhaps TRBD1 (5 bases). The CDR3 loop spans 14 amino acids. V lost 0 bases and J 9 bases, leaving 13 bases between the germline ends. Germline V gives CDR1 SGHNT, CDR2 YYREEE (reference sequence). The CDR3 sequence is CASSLEGLRSEQFF. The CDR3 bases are TGTGCCAGCAGCTTGGAGGGGCTGCGTAGTGAGCAGTTCTTC.

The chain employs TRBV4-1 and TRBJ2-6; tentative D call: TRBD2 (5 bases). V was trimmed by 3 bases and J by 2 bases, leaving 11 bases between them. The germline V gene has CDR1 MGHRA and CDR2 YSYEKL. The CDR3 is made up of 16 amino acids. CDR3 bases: TGCGCCAGCAGCCAGATACGGGGTACTGGGGCCAACGTCCTGACTTTC. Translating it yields CASSQIRGTGANVLTF.

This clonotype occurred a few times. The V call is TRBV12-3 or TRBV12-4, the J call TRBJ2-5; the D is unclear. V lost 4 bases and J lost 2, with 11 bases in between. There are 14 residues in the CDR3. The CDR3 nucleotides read TGTGCCAGCAGTTCATTGACGGATCAAGAGACCCAGTACTTC. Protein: CASSSLTDQETQYF.

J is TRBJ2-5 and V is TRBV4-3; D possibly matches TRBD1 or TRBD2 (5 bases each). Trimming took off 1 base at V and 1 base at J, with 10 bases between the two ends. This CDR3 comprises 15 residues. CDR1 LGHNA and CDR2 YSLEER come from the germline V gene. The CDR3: CASSQGGRLQETQYF. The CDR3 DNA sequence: TGCGCCAGCAGCCAAGGGGGACGTCTCCAAGAGACCCAGTACTTC.

In DNA form, the CDR3 reads TGTGCCAGCAGTTACTCTCTAGCGGGGAGCACAGATACGCAGTATTTT. Translation: CASSYSLAGSTDTQYF. The chain combines TRBV6-5 with TRBJ2-3; TRBD2 matches at 9 bases. The CDR3 totals 16 residues. Trimming at V came to 0 bases and at J to 0 bases, leaving 1 base not matched to a gene. Germline CDR1 is MNHEY and CDR2 is SVGAGI.

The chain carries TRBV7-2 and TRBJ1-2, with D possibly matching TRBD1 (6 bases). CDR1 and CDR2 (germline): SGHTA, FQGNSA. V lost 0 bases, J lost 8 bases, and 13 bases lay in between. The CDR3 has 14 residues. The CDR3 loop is CASSLAGGNRGYTF. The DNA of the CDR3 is TGTGCCAGCAGCTTAGCAGGGGGAAACAGGGGCTACACCTTC. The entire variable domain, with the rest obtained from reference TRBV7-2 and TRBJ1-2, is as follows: GAGVSQSPSNKVTEKGKDVELRCDPISGHTALYWYRQSLGQGLEFLIYFQGNSAPDKSGLPSDRFSAERTGGSVSTLTIQRTQQEDSAVYLCASSLAGGNRGYTFGSGTRLTVV.

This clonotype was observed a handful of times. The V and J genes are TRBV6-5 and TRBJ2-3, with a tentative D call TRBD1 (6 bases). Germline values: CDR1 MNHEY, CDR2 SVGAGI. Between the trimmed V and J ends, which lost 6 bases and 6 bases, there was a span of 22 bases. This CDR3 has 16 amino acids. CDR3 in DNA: TGTGCCAGCAGCAGAACAGGGATTGGATTAGGCGATACGCAGTATTTT. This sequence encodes CASSRTGIGLGDTQYF.

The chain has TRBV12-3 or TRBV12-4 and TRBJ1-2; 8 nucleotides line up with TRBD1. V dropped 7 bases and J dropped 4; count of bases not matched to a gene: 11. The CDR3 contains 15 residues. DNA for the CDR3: TGTGCCAGCAAGGTTGCTGGGACAGGCCGCTATGGCTACACCTTC. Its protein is CASKVAGTGRYGYTF.

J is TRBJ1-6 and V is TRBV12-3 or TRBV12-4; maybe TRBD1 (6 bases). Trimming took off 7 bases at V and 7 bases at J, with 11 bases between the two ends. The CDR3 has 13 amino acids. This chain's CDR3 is CASTSTGNSPLHF. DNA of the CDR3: TGTGCCAGCACGTCAACAGGGAATTCACCCCTCCACTTT.

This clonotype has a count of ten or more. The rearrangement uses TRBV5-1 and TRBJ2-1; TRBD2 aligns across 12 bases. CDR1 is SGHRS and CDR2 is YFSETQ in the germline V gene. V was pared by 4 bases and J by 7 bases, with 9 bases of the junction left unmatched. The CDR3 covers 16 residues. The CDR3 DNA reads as TGCGCCAGCAGCGTGGAACTAGCGGGGGGTGTAAATGAGCAGTTCTTC. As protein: CASSVELAGGVNEQFF.

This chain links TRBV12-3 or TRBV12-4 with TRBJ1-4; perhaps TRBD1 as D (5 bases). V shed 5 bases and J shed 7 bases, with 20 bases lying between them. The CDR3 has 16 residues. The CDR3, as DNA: TGTGCCAGCAGTCTTCACGGGGGAGGGTTGAGTGAAAAACTGTTTTTT. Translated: CASSLHGGGLSEKLFF.

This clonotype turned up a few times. CDR3 region: CATQGGGFDSYNEQFF. Here the CDR3 DNA reads TGTGCCACCCAAGGGGGGGGGTTCGACTCCTACAATGAGCAGTTCTTC. V gene TRBV6-5 combines with J gene TRBJ2-1, with D tentatively TRBD2 (7 bases). The CDR3 length is 16 residues. Trimming took 10 bases from V and 0 from J, leaving 19 bases between them. Germline loops: CDR1 MNHEY, CDR2 SVGAGI.

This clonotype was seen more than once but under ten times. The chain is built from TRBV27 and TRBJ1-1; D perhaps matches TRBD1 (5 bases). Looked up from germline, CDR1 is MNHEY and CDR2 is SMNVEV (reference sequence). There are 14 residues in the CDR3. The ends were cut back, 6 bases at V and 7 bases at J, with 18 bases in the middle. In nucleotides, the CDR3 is TGTGCCAGCAGCTTCGACCTCCGGGGCGGTGAAGCTTTCTTT. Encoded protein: CASSFDLRGGEAFF.

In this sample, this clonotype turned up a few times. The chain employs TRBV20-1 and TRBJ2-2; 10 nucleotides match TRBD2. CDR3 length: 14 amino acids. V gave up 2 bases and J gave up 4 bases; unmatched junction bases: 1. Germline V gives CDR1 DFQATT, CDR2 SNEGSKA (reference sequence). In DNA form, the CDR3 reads TGCAGTGCTAGACTAGCGGGGGCCACCGGGGAGCTGTTTTTT. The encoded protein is CSARLAGATGELFF.

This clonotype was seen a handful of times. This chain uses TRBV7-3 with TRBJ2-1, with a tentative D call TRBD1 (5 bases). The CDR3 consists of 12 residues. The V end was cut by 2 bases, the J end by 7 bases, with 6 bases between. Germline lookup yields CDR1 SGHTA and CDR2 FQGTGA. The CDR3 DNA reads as TGTGCCAGCAGCTTAGGGGCGAATGAGCAGTTCTTC. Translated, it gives CASSLGANEQFF.

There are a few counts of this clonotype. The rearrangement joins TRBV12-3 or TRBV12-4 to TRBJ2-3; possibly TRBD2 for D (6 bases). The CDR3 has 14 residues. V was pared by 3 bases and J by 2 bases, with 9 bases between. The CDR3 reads CASSFAGTTDTQYF. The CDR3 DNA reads TGTGCCAGCAGTTTTGCGGGAACCACAGATACGCAGTATTTT.

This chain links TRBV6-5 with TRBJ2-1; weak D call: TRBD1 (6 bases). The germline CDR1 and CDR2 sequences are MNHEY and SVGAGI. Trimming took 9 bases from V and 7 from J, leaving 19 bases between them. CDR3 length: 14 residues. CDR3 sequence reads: CASSRDISFNEQFF. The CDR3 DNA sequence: TGTGCCAGTTCACGGGACATCTCCTTTAATGAGCAGTTCTTC.